These 32 T cell receptor beta chains originate from one sample sequenced in a study of T-cell memory formation after mild COVID-19. TCRdb independently ran MiXCR on the 5' RACE reads; one entry per CDR3 protein. The table has roughly 340,000 distinct CDR3 sequences, 20% to 25% seen once; the top ten hold around 20%. The sequenced material came from PBMCs or a T cell subset sorted from them (not recorded which). The receptors were sampled from a man aged 18 to 29 who had mild COVID-19 (a few samples of this study predate the infection). Cell type and time point are not known.

V gene TRBV5-1 combines with J gene TRBJ2-2, with a weak D call TRBD2 (6 bases). This CDR3 region has 14 residues. V was cut by 4 bases and J by 6 bases, with 13 bases left in between. Germline CDR1 reads SGHRS; CDR2 reads YFSETQ. Written as DNA, the CDR3 is TGCGCCAGCAGCCATGGAGGGAGGTCCGGGGAGCTGTTTTTT. Residues: CASSHGGRSGELFF.

This clonotype came up a few times. J is TRBJ1-5 and V is TRBV2, with TRBD1 as a possible D gene (5 bases). The germline CDR1 and CDR2 sequences are SNHLY and FYNNEI. The V gene lost 0 bases and the J gene lost 9 bases, with 12 bases spanning the gap. This CDR3 contains 14 residues. CDR3 residues: CASSEAVQGWPQHF. The CDR3 region has the DNA TGTGCCAGCAGTGAAGCAGTGCAGGGTTGGCCCCAGCATTTT.

This chain connects TRBV29-1 to TRBJ1-3; D perhaps matches TRBD1 (5 bases). Germline loops: CDR1 SQVTM, CDR2 ANQGSEA. Trimming stripped 6 bases from V and 4 bases from J, with 13 bases between. This CDR3 comprises 13 residues. The CDR3 protein is CSVGRGEGNTIYF. CDR3 nucleotide sequence: TGCAGCGTGGGAAGGGGCGAAGGAAACACCATATATTTT.

The gene calls are TRBV20-1 and TRBJ2-1; D ambiguous. This CDR3 is built from 13 residues. V gave up 3 bases and J gave up 4 bases, with 10 bases separating them. In germline, CDR1 is DFQATT, CDR2 SNEGSKA (reference sequence). In nucleotides, the CDR3 is TGCAGTGCTAGTGGGCCCGCATACAATGAGCAGTTCTTC. Amino acid sequence: CSASGPAYNEQFF.

In this sample, this clonotype turned up a few times. The chain uses TRBV12-3 or TRBV12-4 and TRBJ2-7; TRBD1 aligns across 7 bases. This CDR3 spans 14 amino acids. Trimming took 5 bases from V and 4 from J; bases not matched to a gene: 8. In nucleotides, the CDR3 is TGTGCCAGCAGTCCTGAACAGGGGTTGTACGAGCAGTACGTC. Encoded protein: CASSPEQGLYEQYV.

V gene TRBV6-1 combines with J gene TRBJ2-3; the match to TRBD1 covers 8 bases. Germline V gene sequence: CDR1 MNHNS, CDR2 SASEGT. J was trimmed by 9 bases and V by 4 bases; bases with no gene match: 12. The CDR3 has 15 amino acids. This CDR3 reads CASSGGQGGRPTQYF. The CDR3 region has the DNA TGTGCCAGCAGTGGAGGACAGGGAGGTCGGCCCACGCAGTATTTT.

This clonotype was observed a few times. The chain is built from TRBV6-2 or TRBV6-3 and TRBJ1-5, with D tentatively TRBD1 (6 bases). V gave up 6 bases and J gave up 4 bases, with 25 bases separating them. Germline values: CDR1 MNHEY, CDR2 SVGEGT. The length of the CDR3 is 18 residues. This chain's CDR3 is CASSRRQAITRPNQPQHF. The CDR3, as DNA: TGTGCCAGCAGCCGCCGACAGGCGATTACCCGACCAAATCAGCCCCAGCATTTT.

This CDR3 is CASRGGDRGYEQYF. For the CDR3, the DNA is TGCGCCAGCAGAGGAGGGGACAGAGGCTACGAGCAGTACTTC. This sequence joins TRBV5-1 and TRBJ2-7; D perhaps matches TRBD1 (7 bases). CDR1 and CDR2 from the germline V gene are SGHRS and YFSETQ. The germline V and J ends were trimmed by 5 bases and 3 bases, with 15 bases remaining between them. CDR3 size: 14 residues.

The chain employs TRBV7-6 and TRBJ2-3; TRBD1 or TRBD2 may be the D gene (5 bases each). This CDR3 has 16 amino acids. Germline assignment: CDR1 SGHVS and CDR2 FNYEAQ. Trimming cost V 8 bases and J 3 bases, with 21 bases left between them. CDR3 coding DNA: TGTGCCAGCCAACGGCTTCCGGGACCCAGTACAGATACGCAGTATTTT. Amino acids: CASQRLPGPSTDTQYF.

This clonotype was seen a handful of times. J is TRBJ1-6 and V is TRBV5-1; D not certain. With 0 bases removed from V and 5 bases from J, the gap between germline ends came to 12 bases. Germline CDR1 and CDR2: SGHRS and YFSETQ. CDR3 size: 16 residues. The CDR3 sequence: CASSLGMVANNSPLHF. The CDR3 bases are TGCGCCAGCAGCTTGGGGATGGTAGCCAATAATTCACCCCTCCACTTT.

The genes are TRBV10-2 and TRBJ2-5, with D perhaps given as TRBD1 or TRBD2 (6 bases each). V lost 7 bases and J 1 base, leaving 7 bases between the germline ends. The CDR3 is 12 amino acids. CDR1 and CDR2 (germline): WSHSY, SAAADI. The CDR3 sequence: CASTGAQETQYF. CDR3 nucleotides: TGCGCCAGCACGGGGGCCCAAGAGACCCAGTACTTC.

This clonotype was detected only a few times. V usage is TRBV4-3 and J usage is TRBJ1-4; maybe TRBD1 (5 bases). The germline V and J ends were trimmed by 0 bases and 7 bases, with 12 bases remaining between them. The length of the CDR3 is 15 residues. Looked up from germline, CDR1 is LGHNA and CDR2 is YSLEER. CDR3 amino acids: CASSQDGTSGEKLFF. Here the CDR3 DNA reads TGCGCCAGCAGCCAAGATGGGACGTCGGGTGAAAAACTGTTTTTT.

This sequence joins TRBV12-3 or TRBV12-4 and TRBJ1-2; no reliable D call. The CDR3 has 12 amino acids. Trimming took 2 bases from V and 7 from J, leaving 8 bases between them. CDR3 loop: CASSLYRAGYTF. CDR3 nucleotide sequence: TGTGCCAGCAGTTTATACAGAGCTGGCTACACCTTC.

This clonotype was detected only a few times. The chain recombines TRBV29-1 with TRBJ1-4; D remains unclear. The CDR3 is 11 residues long. V lost 7 bases to trimming and J lost 0 bases, with 3 bases between them. Germline V gene lookup returns CDR1 SQVTM and CDR2 ANQGSEA. CDR3 nucleotide sequence: TGCAGCGCTACAACTAATGAAAAACTGTTTTTT. Its protein product is CSATTNEKLFF.

This clonotype was detected once. The CDR3 protein is CSARDRTDGYTF. CDR3 DNA: TGCAGTGCTAGAGATCGGACAGACGGCTACACCTTC. The chain carries TRBV20-1 and TRBJ1-2, with TRBD1 as a possible D gene (6 bases). V lost 0 bases and J 8 bases, leaving 10 bases between the germline ends. Germline V gives CDR1 DFQATT, CDR2 SNEGSKA (reference sequence). This CDR3 is 12 amino acids long.

The sample holds a few counts of this clonotype. The chain has TRBV5-1 and TRBJ1-1; 10 positions agree with TRBD1. The length of the CDR3 is 14 residues. V shed 4 bases and J 10 bases; nucleotides not matched to a gene: 10. CDR1 SGHRS and CDR2 YFSETQ come from the germline V gene. For the CDR3, the DNA is TGCGCCAGCAGCAGGGCTGGACAGGGGGTCGGAGCTTTCTTT. It is translated as CASSRAGQGVGAFF. Full variable domain (outside the CDR3, taken from reference TRBV5-1 and TRBJ1-1): KAGVTQTPRYLIKTRGQQVTLSCSPISGHRSVSWYQQTPGQGLQFLFEYFSETQRNKGNFPGRFSGRQFSNSRSEMNVSTLELGDSALYLCASSRAGQGVGAFFGQGTRLTVV.

The chain uses TRBV4-1 and TRBJ1-1; D uncertain. The CDR3 contains 13 residues. The germline V and J ends were trimmed by 6 bases and 6 bases, with 14 bases remaining between them. Germline CDR1 MGHRA, CDR2 YSYEKL. This chain's CDR3 is CASSSREVAEAFF. For the CDR3, the DNA is TGCGCCAGCAGTAGTAGGGAAGTTGCTGAAGCTTTCTTT.

The table lists this clonotype with a few counts. V is TRBV2 and J is TRBJ2-5, with D possibly being TRBD2 (5 bases). Deletions cut 8 bases from V and 2 bases from J, with 12 bases between. CDR3 length equals 13 residues. Germline assignment: CDR1 SNHLY and CDR2 FYNNEI. The DNA of the CDR3 is TGTGCCAGCTGGCGGGTTAGACAAGAGACCCAGTACTTC. It yields the protein CASWRVRQETQYF.

The table lists this clonotype with many counts. CDR3 protein: CASSQYNEQFF. Written as DNA, the CDR3 is TGCGCCAGCAGCCAATACAATGAGCAGTTCTTC. The chain carries TRBV4-1 and TRBJ2-1; unclear D gene. V lost 2 bases, J lost 4 bases, and 0 bases lay in between. Germline CDR1 reads MGHRA; CDR2 reads YSYEKL. The CDR3 totals 11 residues.

This clonotype was counted a few times. The chain has TRBV7-9 and TRBJ1-2; D is unclear. The germline CDR1 and CDR2 sequences are SEHNR and FQNEAQ (reference sequence). The CDR3 spans 13 residues. V lost 7 bases to trimming and J lost 4 bases, with 13 bases between them. CDR3 DNA sequence: TGTGCCAGCACCCGTGGGGTTATCTATGGCTACACCTTC. Residues: CASTRGVIYGYTF. The entire variable domain, with the rest obtained from reference TRBV7-9 and TRBJ1-2, is as follows: DTGVSQNPRHKITKRGQNVTFRCDPISEHNRLYWYRQTLGQGPEFLTYFQNEAQLEKSRLLSDRFSAERPKGSFSTLEIQRTEQGDSAMYLCASTRGVIYGYTFGSGTRLTVV.

The rearrangement links TRBV20-1 to TRBJ1-1; the D is unclear. The V end was cut by 6 bases, the J end by 1 base, with 6 bases between. There are 11 residues in the CDR3. Germline V gives CDR1 DFQATT, CDR2 SNEGSKA (reference sequence). CDR3 region: CSAAGNTEAFF. The DNA for the CDR3 is TGCAGTGCCGCCGGGAACACTGAAGCTTTCTTT.

This chain links TRBV12-3 or TRBV12-4 with TRBJ2-7; D possibly matches TRBD1 or TRBD2 (5 bases each). Trimming took 5 bases from V and 6 from J, leaving 14 bases between them. The CDR3 sequence is 13 residues long. CDR3 coding DNA: TGTGCCAGCAGTCTGGGACCTGCCGGCGAGCAGTACTTC. Translation: CASSLGPAGEQYF.

DNA of the CDR3: TGCGCCAGCAGCCAAGATTCGGGGAGGCGGGGATCTGAAGCTTTCTTT. Its protein product is CASSQDSGRRGSEAFF. The rearrangement uses TRBV4-1 and TRBJ1-1; D is unclear. Trimming pared 0 bases from V and 6 bases from J, leaving 17 bases between. Per germline, CDR1 MGHRA and CDR2 YSYEKL. The CDR3 has 16 residues.

The chain carries TRBV7-9 and TRBJ1-1, with 11 bases that match TRBD1. J was trimmed by 3 bases and V by 6 bases; bases with no gene match: 3. The CDR3 spans 14 residues. Germline loops: CDR1 SEHNR, CDR2 FQNEAQ (reference sequence). The CDR3 bases are TGTGCCAGCAGACAGGGACAGGGGGACACTGAAGCTTTCTTT. This encodes CASRQGQGDTEAFF.

Only a few counts were recorded for this clonotype. The chain has TRBV12-3 or TRBV12-4 and TRBJ2-2; D may correspond to TRBD1 or TRBD2 (6 bases each). The V and J ends lost 1 base and 1 base respectively, with 10 bases between them. The CDR3 is made up of 16 amino acids. The CDR3 here is CASSLGGGWNTGELFF. The CDR3 DNA reads TGTGCCAGCAGTTTAGGAGGGGGGTGGAACACCGGGGAGCTGTTTTTT.

This clonotype appeared a few times. This rearrangement joins TRBV5-1 to TRBJ2-1, with 8 bases lining up with TRBD1. The CDR3 has 14 amino acids. Germline values: CDR1 SGHRS, CDR2 YFSETQ. V shed 4 bases and J 7 bases; nucleotides not matched to a gene: 7. Here the CDR3 reads CASSTGQGGNEQFF. The CDR3 region has the DNA TGCGCCAGCAGCACCGGACAGGGCGGGAATGAGCAGTTCTTC.

This clonotype was observed at least ten times. The chain uses TRBV6-1 and TRBJ2-7; TRBD2 might be the D (6 bases). This CDR3 has 13 amino acids. The V gene's germline CDR1 is MNHNS and CDR2 SASEGT. Trimming removed 1 base at V and 8 bases at J, with 12 bases between. CDR3 DNA sequence: TGTGCCAGCAGTGAAGAGTTCCGGGGGAAGCAGTACTTC. Protein sequence: CASSEEFRGKQYF.

This clonotype turned up a few times. The chain links TRBV25-1 to TRBJ2-3, with 14 bases lining up with TRBD2. Trimming at V came to 3 bases and at J to 3 bases, leaving 11 bases not matched to a gene. Germline-derived CDR1 and CDR2 are MGHDK and SYGVNS. This CDR3 has 19 residues. Here the CDR3 DNA reads TGTGCCAGCAGTGAGGTCGAGACTAGCGGGGGGGAAGGTACAGATACGCAGTATTTT. Its translation: CASSEVETSGGEGTDTQYF.

This rearrangement joins TRBV4-3 to TRBJ2-6; no firm D call. The CDR3 extends over 17 amino acids. V lost 0 bases to trimming and J lost 0 bases, with 9 bases between them. CDR1 and CDR2 from the germline V gene are LGHNA and YSLEER. This chain's CDR3 is CASSQDITYSGANVLTF. Written as DNA, the CDR3 is TGCGCCAGCAGCCAAGATATCACCTACTCTGGGGCCAACGTCCTGACTTTC.

The V and J genes are TRBV29-1 and TRBJ1-1; TRBD1 agrees at 9 bases. The CDR3 length is 13 residues. V lost 7 bases to trimming and J lost 4 bases; unmatched junction nucleotides: 7. Germline loops: CDR1 SQVTM, CDR2 ANQGSEA. This chain's CDR3 is CSAGRDRVTEAFF. In DNA form, the CDR3 reads TGCAGCGCCGGAAGGGACAGGGTCACTGAAGCTTTCTTT.

This clonotype was detected ten times or more. This may stem from a read error, because a much larger clone lies one nucleotide away. The chain carries TRBV4-2 and TRBJ2-3, with D perhaps TRBD1 (6 bases). The length of the CDR3 is 14 residues. CDR1 and CDR2 from the germline V gene are LGHNA and YNFKEQ. Trimming shortened V by 5 bases and J by 0 bases, and 9 bases separated the two germline ends. Here the CDR3 DNA reads TGTGCCAGCAGCTTTGGACAGAGCACAGATACGCAGTATTTT. Translation gives CASSFGQSTDTQYF.

This clonotype was detected many times. V is TRBV5-1 and J is TRBJ1-1; no reliable D call. The V and J ends lost 5 bases and 2 bases respectively, with 10 bases between them. The CDR3 length is 13 residues. Germline V gene data show CDR1 as SGHRS and CDR2 as YFSETQ. Here the CDR3 reads CASSVRGNTEAFF. The DNA for the CDR3 is TGCGCCAGCAGTGTTAGAGGAAACACTGAAGCTTTCTTT.